This T cell receptor beta chain was observed in a study of cytomegalovirus exposure and HLA in healthy donors. At the level of the study: Earlier sequencing of about 200 million T cells yielded 90 million to 140 million unique TCR beta sequences.

This clone appeared once. Its antigen is unidentified. PCR primers comprised 60 Vbeta and 13 Jbeta primers. TCRdb's table, derived via immunoSEQ multiplex PCR, lists solely in-frame clones and lacks some. The table shows about 75,000 clones, with 75% to 85% occurring only once. The study's findings and limits: The authors later linked a missense DCLRE1C variant to TCR beta V- and J-gene trimming.

Germline V gene sequence: CDR1 LGHNT, CDR2 FRNRAP. Trimming took 1 base from V and 11 from J, leaving 15 bases between them. This CDR3 spans 14 amino acids. The sample taken for sequencing was PBMCs. This sequence originates from a man in his 70s in good health and CMV-seropositive. The chain joins TRBV12-5 to TRBJ2-1, with a possible D match to TRBD2 (6 bases). The CDR3 loop is CASGLGLAPTQQFF. For the CDR3, the DNA is TGTGCTAGTGGTTTGGGGCTAGCGCCTACACAGCAGTTCTTC.